Listed below are T cell receptor beta chains from one sample, sequenced in a study of cytomegalovirus exposure and HLA in healthy donors. Clones were sequenced by immunoSEQ multiplex PCR, and TCRdb holds only the in-frame ones, with some missing. The sample lists some 130,000 clones; roughly 86% were seen once. Sequencing input: PBMCs. Source of these receptors: a man in his thirties or forties in good health and CMV-seronegative. Both conserved end residues are part of each CDR3. A D gene is named only where the DNA matches it firmly.

D	V	J	CDR3
TRBD2	TRBV6-1	TRBJ2-1	CASSEIRLAGVYEQFF
.	TRBV2	TRBJ1-1	CASRYRQLNTEAFF
TRBD1	TRBV9	TRBJ2-5	CASSEWDRQETQYF
TRBD2	TRBV4-3	TRBJ2-3	CASSHEYGRRTDTQYF
.	TRBV5-1	TRBJ2-1	CASSLSTGSYNEQFF
.	TRBV5-1	TRBJ2-5	CASSSQGQKQETQYF
.	TRBV30	TRBJ1-2	CAWSVATWTEVGGYTF
.	TRBV5-1	TRBJ1-3	CASSLFTPGRTEGNTIYF
TRBD1	TRBV5-1	TRBJ2-7	CASATGTGRYEQYF
.	TRBV11-2	TRBJ2-1	CASSLGPSYNEQFF
.	TRBV19	TRBJ1-5	CASSKGTRNQPQHF
.	TRBV4-1	TRBJ2-1	CASSLRDFFNEQFF
TRBD2	TRBV5-1	TRBJ2-1	CASSSGAGSGGSRWLF
TRBD2	TRBV7-8	TRBJ2-1	CASSPRRGVSYNEQFF
TRBD2	TRBV4-3	TRBJ2-5	CASSQDMSGISETQYF
TRBD2	TRBV29-1	TRBJ2-7	CSGGGLSTYEQYF
TRBD1	TRBV9	TRBJ1-2	CASSLGQGRGYTF
TRBD2	TRBV7-2	TRBJ2-1	CASSLSGLAVTYNEQFF
TRBD2	TRBV12-5	TRBJ2-1	CASGLVHSPSRVGYRDYFGEQFF
TRBD1	TRBV25-1	TRBJ1-2	CASRTGGGGYTF
TRBD2	TRBV4-2	TRBJ2-7	CASSWTSGTYEQYF
TRBD2	TRBV7-2	TRBJ2-7	CASSLGGGTYEQYF
TRBD1	TRBV7-3	TRBJ1-3	CASSDSGGLFSGNTIYF
TRBD2	TRBV27	TRBJ2-7	CASSISGISSYEQYF
TRBD1	TRBV5-6	TRBJ2-7	CASSSEQGEDYEQYF
.	TRBV30	TRBJ1-6	CAWSGGLYNSPLHF
TRBD1	TRBV11-2	TRBJ2-7	CASSLDGTDFYEQYF
.	TRBV6-5	TRBJ1-5	CASSYSAKGQPQHF
TRBD1	TRBV19	TRBJ2-3	CASKGGGDLDTQYF
.	TRBV6-6	TRBJ1-1	CASSVYLNTEAFF
TRBD1	TRBV2	TRBJ1-4	CASSEGQFNEKLFF
TRBD1	TRBV29-1	TRBJ2-3	CSAMMTGAVGDTQYF
.	TRBV27	TRBJ2-5	CASSFSRGETQYF
TRBD2	TRBV5-6	TRBJ2-1	CASSLASGSERAYNEQFF
.	TRBV5-6	TRBJ2-5	CASNLWGLGAQYF
.	TRBV6-1	TRBJ2-7	CASSEFDFTSYEQYF
TRBD1	TRBV12-5	TRBJ1-1	CASIRQGGTEAFF
.	TRBV19	TRBJ1-5	CASSMIPKTGAYSNQPQHF
.	TRBV7-2	TRBJ1-1	CASSPWGGAATEAFF
TRBD2	TRBV19	TRBJ2-1	CASRVSGGGPEQFF